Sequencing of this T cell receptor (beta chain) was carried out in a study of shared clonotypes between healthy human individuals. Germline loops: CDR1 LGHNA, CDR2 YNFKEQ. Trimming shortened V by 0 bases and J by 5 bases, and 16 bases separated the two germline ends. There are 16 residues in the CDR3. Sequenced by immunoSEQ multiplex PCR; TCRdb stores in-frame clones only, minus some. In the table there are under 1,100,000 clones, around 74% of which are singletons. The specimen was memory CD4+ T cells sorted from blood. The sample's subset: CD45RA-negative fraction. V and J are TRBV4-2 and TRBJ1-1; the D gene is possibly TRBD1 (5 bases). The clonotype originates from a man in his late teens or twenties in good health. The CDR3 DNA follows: TGTGCCAGCAGCCAAGATTGGATGGGGGGTAGAACTGAAGCTTTCTTT. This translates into CASSQDWMGGRTEAFF.